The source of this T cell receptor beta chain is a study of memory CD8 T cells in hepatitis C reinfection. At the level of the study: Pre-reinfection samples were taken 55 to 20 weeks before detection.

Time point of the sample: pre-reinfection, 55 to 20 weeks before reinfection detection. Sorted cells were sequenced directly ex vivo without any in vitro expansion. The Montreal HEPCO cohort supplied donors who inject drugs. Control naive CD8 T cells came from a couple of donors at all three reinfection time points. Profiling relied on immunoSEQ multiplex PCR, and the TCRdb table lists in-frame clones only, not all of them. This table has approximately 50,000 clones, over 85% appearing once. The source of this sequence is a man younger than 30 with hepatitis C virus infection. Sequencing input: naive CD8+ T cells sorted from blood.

The CDR3 nucleotides read TGTGCCAGCAGCTTAGGGTGGGACCCACTAGGGGGCCAAGAGACCCAGTACTTC. Its translation: CASSLGWDPLGGQETQYF. The chain joins TRBV11-2 to TRBJ2-5, with a possible D match to TRBD1 (6 bases). Germline CDR1 reads SGHAT; CDR2 reads FQNNGV. The CDR3 is 18 amino acids. V gave up 1 base and J gave up 1 base, with 19 bases separating them.